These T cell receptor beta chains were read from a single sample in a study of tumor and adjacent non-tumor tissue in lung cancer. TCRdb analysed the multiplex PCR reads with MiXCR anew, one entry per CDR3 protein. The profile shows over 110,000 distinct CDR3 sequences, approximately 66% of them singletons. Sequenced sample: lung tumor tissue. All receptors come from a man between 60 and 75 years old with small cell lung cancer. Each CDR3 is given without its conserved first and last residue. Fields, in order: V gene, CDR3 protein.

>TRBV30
AWNGREAASTDTQY
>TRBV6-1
ASSKQATNVKLF
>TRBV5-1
ASSLDGAGETQY
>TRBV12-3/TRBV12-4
VSSLDHNEQF
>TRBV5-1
ARSPGQLNYGYT
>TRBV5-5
ASSLLGGDTQY
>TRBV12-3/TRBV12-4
ASSVIENTEAF
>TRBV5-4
AGSFTSGGYNEQF
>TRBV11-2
ASSLEITDMQY
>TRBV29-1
SVDAGRPQTDTQY